These 25 T cell receptor beta chains came from one sample sequenced in a study of T cell changes during pregnancy in multiple sclerosis. The repertoire was sequenced with immunoSEQ multiplex PCR; TCRdb's copy has only in-frame clones and lacks some. The table lists some 120,000 clones, roughly nine tenths of them singletons. Sequencing used peripheral blood, obtained in the third trimester of pregnancy. The receptors originated from a female donor with multiple sclerosis, enrolled in a pregnancy study.

This clone has just one count. The CDR3 region has the DNA TGTGCCATCAGACCGGGACAGGGGAACACTGAAGCTTTCTTT. Amino acid sequence: CAIRPGQGNTEAFF. The chain employs TRBV10-3 and TRBJ1-1, with 9 positions matching TRBD1. V was clipped by 6 bases and J by 1 base; unmatched bases: 3. The CDR3 is made up of 14 amino acids. Germline V gene lookup returns CDR1 ENHRY and CDR2 SYGVKD.

The rearrangement links TRBV5-6 to TRBJ1-6; D is undetermined. Trimming took 1 base from V and 4 from J, leaving 12 bases between them. CDR1 is SGHDT, CDR2 YYEEEE, per germline. This CDR3 comprises 16 residues. The DNA of the CDR3 is TGTGCCAGCAGCTTGAAGAGGGTCCGTTATAATTCACCCCTCCACTTT. It specifies CASSLKRVRYNSPLHF.

The V gene is TRBV6-1, the J gene TRBJ1-1, with D unresolved. Germline CDR1 and CDR2: MNHNS and SASEGT. The CDR3 consists of 12 residues. Trimming removed 4 bases at V and 4 bases at J, with 7 bases between. The CDR3 nucleotides are TGTGCCAGCAGTGTTCCTCCCACTGAAGCTTTCTTT. This gives the protein CASSVPPTEAFF.

This chain uses TRBV2 with TRBJ1-3; tentatively, D is TRBD1 (6 bases). From germline, CDR1 is SNHLY and CDR2 FYNNEI. The CDR3 sequence is 18 residues long. Trimming took off 7 bases at V and 6 bases at J, with 28 bases between the two ends. The CDR3 bases are TGTGCCAGCATGAGAGGGAAGGTCAACAGGGTTCGGGAAAACACCATATATTTT. It codes for CASMRGKVNRVRENTIYF. Based on the CDR3 plus reference TRBV2 and TRBJ1-3, the full variable domain is EPEVTQTPSHQVTQMGQEVILRCVPISNHLYFYWYRQILGQKVEFLVSFYNNEISEKSEIFDDQFSVERPDGSNFTLKIRSTKLEDSAMYFCASMRGKVNRVRENTIYFGEGSWLTVV.

This chain links TRBV13 with TRBJ1-1; unclear D gene. The V gene's germline CDR1 is PRHDT and CDR2 FYEKMQ (reference sequence). This CDR3 spans 11 amino acids. Deletions cut 5 bases from V and 7 bases from J, with 8 bases between. CDR3 coding DNA: TGTGCCAGCAGCGTGGGCAGTGAAGCTTTCTTT. Translated: CASSVGSEAFF.

The gene calls are TRBV5-1 and TRBJ1-1; 9 nucleotides line up with TRBD1. This CDR3 comprises 16 residues. Germline values: CDR1 SGHRS, CDR2 YFSETQ. The junction had 7 bases not matched to a gene; V was cut back by 4 bases and J by 0 bases. DNA of the CDR3: TGCGCCAGCAGCGGCAGACAGGGGGACTTGAACACTGAAGCTTTCTTT. Its protein is CASSGRQGDLNTEAFF.

V is TRBV2 and J is TRBJ2-1; a possible D gene is TRBD2 (5 bases). The CDR3 is 15 residues long. Germline values: CDR1 SNHLY, CDR2 FYNNEI. V lost 8 bases, J lost 5 bases, and 19 bases lay in between. This CDR3 is CASLSGLANNNEQFF. DNA of the CDR3: TGTGCCAGCCTATCAGGTCTAGCCAATAACAATGAGCAGTTCTTC. Variable domain in full (rest from reference TRBV2 and TRBJ2-1): EPEVTQTPSHQVTQMGQEVILRCVPISNHLYFYWYRQILGQKVEFLVSFYNNEISEKSEIFDDQFSVERPDGSNFTLKIRSTKLEDSAMYFCASLSGLANNNEQFFGPGTRLTVL.

The chain combines TRBV27 with TRBJ1-5, with a tentative D call TRBD1 (5 bases). The V gene lost 4 bases and the J gene lost 7 bases, with 11 bases spanning the gap. Germline V gives CDR1 MNHEY, CDR2 SMNVEV (reference sequence). The CDR3 runs to 13 residues. The CDR3 loop reads CASSSGLTQPQHF. The CDR3, as DNA: TGTGCCAGCAGTTCGGGACTGACACAGCCCCAGCATTTT.

The rearrangement links TRBV25-1 to TRBJ1-2; tentatively, D is TRBD1 (5 bases). CDR3 length equals 13 residues. The germline V and J ends were trimmed by 2 bases and 13 bases, with 17 bases remaining between them. Germline CDR1 reads MGHDK; CDR2 reads SYGVNS. CDR3 coding DNA: TGTGCCAGCAGTGAAGGGGCAGGGAATCACCTCACCTTC. Its translation: CASSEGAGNHLTF.

The chain combines TRBV7-9 with TRBJ2-2; 8 bases align to TRBD2. The germline gives CDR1 SEHNR, CDR2 FQNEAQ (reference sequence). J gave up 5 bases and V 8 bases, and 10 bases lay outside the gene matches. This CDR3 has 15 residues. The CDR3 sequence: CASSVNGGATGELFF. CDR3 sequence (DNA): TGTGCCAGCTCCGTCAACGGGGGGGCTACCGGGGAGCTGTTTTTT.

V and J are TRBV19 and TRBJ1-1; D may be TRBD1 (5 bases). The CDR3 runs to 12 residues. The germline V gene encodes CDR1 LNHDA and CDR2 SQIVND (reference sequence). V was trimmed by 5 bases and J by 4 bases, leaving 8 bases between them. CDR3: CASSWRGTEAFF. As DNA, the CDR3 is TGTGCCAGTAGTTGGAGGGGCACTGAAGCTTTCTTT. Filled out from reference TRBV19 and TRBJ1-1, the complete variable domain reads DGGITQSPKYLFRKEGQNVTLSCEQNLNHDAMYWYRQDPGQGLRLIYYSQIVNDFQKGDIAEGYSVSREKKESFPLTVTSAQKNPTAFYLCASSWRGTEAFFGQGTRLTVV.

The chain couples TRBV11-2 to TRBJ2-5; 9 bases are shared with TRBD2. Germline CDR1 and CDR2: SGHAT and FQNNGV. The CDR3 extends over 15 amino acids. Trimming at V came to 3 bases and at J to 5 bases, leaving 7 bases not matched to a gene. For the CDR3, the DNA is TGTGCCAGCAGCTTCATAGCGGGAGAGGTGGAGACCCAGTACTTC. It translates to CASSFIAGEVETQYF.

The rearrangement links TRBV7-6 to TRBJ1-5; 9 bases agree with TRBD1. CDR1 and CDR2 from the germline V gene are SGHVS and FNYEAQ. This CDR3 has 15 amino acids. V dropped 3 bases and J dropped 6; count of bases not matched to a gene: 6. The CDR3 DNA is TGTGCCAGCAGCTTTGGGACAGGGATGGGTCAGCCCCAGCATTTT. It encodes CASSFGTGMGQPQHF.

This chain joins TRBV9 and TRBJ1-2; D perhaps matches TRBD1 (5 bases). CDR3 size: 14 residues. The ends were cut back, 4 bases at V and 5 bases at J, with 15 bases in the middle. Looked up from germline, CDR1 is SGDLS and CDR2 is YYNGEE. The CDR3 DNA reads TGTGCCAGCAGCTCCCGGCCGACAGCTTATGGCTACACCTTC. Its translation is CASSSRPTAYGYTF. Full variable domain (missing parts from reference TRBV9 and TRBJ1-2): DSGVTQTPKHLITATGQRVTLRCSPRSGDLSVYWYQQSLDQGLQFLIQYYNGEERAKGNILERFSAQQFPDLHSELNLSSLELGDSALYFCASSSRPTAYGYTFGSGTRLTVV.

The V call is TRBV5-1, the J call TRBJ2-5; D might be TRBD1 (6 bases). Germline values: CDR1 SGHRS, CDR2 YFSETQ. This CDR3 is built from 15 residues. Trimming cost V 4 bases and J 2 bases, with 15 bases left between them. Here the CDR3 reads CASSPLQGRQETQYF. CDR3 nucleotides: TGCGCCAGCAGCCCCTTACAGGGTCGACAAGAGACCCAGTACTTC.

The V call is TRBV7-9, the J call TRBJ2-1, with 8 positions matching TRBD2. Germline-derived CDR1 and CDR2 are SEHNR and FQNEAQ (reference sequence). Trimming took 5 bases from V and 2 from J; bases not matched to a gene: 8. CDR3 length: 16 residues. DNA for the CDR3: TGTGCCAGCAGCCCACCTGAAGCGGGGGCCTACAATGAGCAGTTCTTC. Translating gives CASSPPEAGAYNEQFF.

The gene calls are TRBV6-4 and TRBJ2-5; D may be TRBD1 (6 bases). Trimming removed 2 bases at V and 8 bases at J, with 15 bases between. CDR1 MRHNA and CDR2 SNTAGT come from the germline V gene. The CDR3 has 14 residues. CDR3 sequence reads: CASSDSATGATQYF. DNA for the CDR3: TGTGCCAGCAGTGACAGTGCGACAGGAGCTACCCAGTACTTC.

This clone is a singleton in its sample. This rearrangement joins TRBV6-1 to TRBJ1-1; D is possibly TRBD1 (5 bases). CDR3 length: 14 amino acids. V lost 6 bases and J lost 0, with 11 bases in between. Germline-derived CDR1 and CDR2 are MNHNS and SASEGT. CDR3 region: CASRATGVNTEAFF. In nucleotides, the CDR3 is TGTGCCAGCAGGGCCACAGGTGTGAACACTGAAGCTTTCTTT.

The gene calls are TRBV6-1 and TRBJ2-1; 8 bases line up with TRBD1. Trimming at V came to 7 bases and at J to 4 bases, leaving 9 bases not matched to a gene. CDR3 length: 15 amino acids. CDR1 and CDR2 (germline): MNHNS, SASEGT. The CDR3 DNA is TGTGCCAGCATCATGAACAGGGGGGTTTACAATGAGCAGTTCTTC. This encodes CASIMNRGVYNEQFF.

This clone appeared a single time. The rearrangement uses TRBV27 and TRBJ2-7, with TRBD1 matching 8 bases. Germline CDR1 and CDR2: MNHEY and SMNVEV (reference sequence). J gave up 5 bases and V 2 bases, and 17 bases lay outside the gene matches. The CDR3 contains 18 residues. The CDR3 nucleotides are TGTGCCAGCAGTTTACGGTTAGAGTCGGAACAGGGGGTCCACGAGCAGTACTTC. The encoded protein is CASSLRLESEQGVHEQYF.

The chain couples TRBV6-5 to TRBJ2-7; 12 bases are shared with TRBD2. Germline V CDR1 and CDR2: MNHEY, SVGAGI. Losses at the gene ends were 4 bases for V and 3 bases for J; bases not matched to a gene: 4. The CDR3 has 15 residues. The CDR3 nucleotides are TGTGCCAGCAGTTTCTGGACTAGCGGGAACTACGAGCAGTACTTC. Protein product: CASSFWTSGNYEQYF.

V and J are TRBV7-3 and TRBJ2-5; TRBD1 agrees at 8 bases. This CDR3 has 15 residues. Looked up from germline, CDR1 is SGHTA and CDR2 is FQGTGA. V lost 5 bases to trimming and J lost 4 bases; unmatched junction nucleotides: 9. CDR3 DNA: TGTGCCAGCAGCCGACAGGGGAGTAAGCGAGAGACCCAGTACTTC. As protein: CASSRQGSKRETQYF.

The chain is built from TRBV5-1 and TRBJ2-1; 8 nucleotides agree with TRBD2. Per germline, CDR1 SGHRS and CDR2 YFSETQ. CDR3 length equals 15 residues. J was trimmed by 8 bases and V by 0 bases; bases with no gene match: 7. The DNA of the CDR3 is TGCGCCAGCAGCTTGGAACTCGGGAGGGGGGATGAGCAGTTCTTC. It is translated as CASSLELGRGDEQFF.

V gene TRBV4-1 combines with J gene TRBJ1-1; the D is unclear. Trimming removed 2 bases from V and 1 base from J, with 11 bases in between. The germline V gene encodes CDR1 MGHRA and CDR2 YSYEKL. The CDR3 totals 15 residues. The CDR3 nucleotides are TGCGCCAGCAGCCAATTCCGAGGCGGGAACACTGAAGCTTTCTTT. This sequence encodes CASSQFRGGNTEAFF.

The genes are TRBV7-2 and TRBJ2-1; TRBD2 is a possible D gene (6 bases). Deletions cut 6 bases from V and 7 bases from J, with 13 bases between. This CDR3 has 13 residues. CDR1 and CDR2 from the germline V gene are SGHTA and FQGNSA. The CDR3 DNA is TGTGCCAGCAGATCATCGGACTATAATGAGCAGTTCTTC. Its translation: CASRSSDYNEQFF. The full variable domain, completed using reference TRBV7-2 and TRBJ2-1, is GAGVSQSPSNKVTEKGKDVELRCDPISGHTALYWYRQSLGQGLEFLIYFQGNSAPDKSGLPSDRFSAERTGGSVSTLTIQRTQQEDSAVYLCASRSSDYNEQFFGPGTRLTVL.